This note documents a single T cell receptor beta chain sequence. The antigen remains undetermined. Method: immunoSEQ multiplex PCR; TCRdb's copy keeps in-frame clones and lacks some. The sample contains 90,000 to 120,000 clones, about 94% of which appear only once. This entry is derived from a study of T cell responses to AZD1222 COVID-19 vaccine. Notes on the study in general: At study baseline, merely over 5 AZD1222 recipients were seropositive. Variant regions that are unmutated are reportedly the target of nearly half of spike-specific TCRs.

CDR1 and CDR2 from the germline V gene are SGHRS and YFSETQ. The CDR3 covers 14 residues. Trimming shortened V by 1 base and J by 0 bases, and 8 bases separated the two germline ends. The chain is built from TRBV5-1 and TRBJ2-7; TRBD1 is a possible D gene (5 bases). Sequences were derived from peripheral blood, sampled on day 0 of AZD1222 vaccination. This clonotype originated in an adult in good health. CDR3 protein: CASSLPGNSYEQYF. The CDR3 bases are TGCGCCAGCAGCTTGCCAGGGAACTCCTACGAGCAGTACTTC.